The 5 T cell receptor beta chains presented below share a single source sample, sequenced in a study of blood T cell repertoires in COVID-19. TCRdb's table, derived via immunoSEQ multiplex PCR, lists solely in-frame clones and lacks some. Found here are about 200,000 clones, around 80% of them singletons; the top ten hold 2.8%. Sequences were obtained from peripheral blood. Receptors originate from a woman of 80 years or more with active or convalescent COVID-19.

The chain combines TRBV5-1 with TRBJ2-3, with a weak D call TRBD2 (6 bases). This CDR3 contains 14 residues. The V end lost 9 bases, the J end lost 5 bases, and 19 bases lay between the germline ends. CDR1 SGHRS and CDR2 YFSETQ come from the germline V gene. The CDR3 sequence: CATSKGGAEDTQYF. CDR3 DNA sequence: TGCGCCACCTCCAAGGGCGGGGCTGAAGATACGCAGTATTTT.

CDR3 nucleotide sequence: TGCGCCAGCAGCGCAGGGACAAAAGCCTCAGATACGCAGTATTTT. It encodes CASSAGTKASDTQYF. J is TRBJ2-3 and V is TRBV5-1, with a possible D match to TRBD1 (6 bases). The CDR3 contains 15 residues. Trimming removed 4 bases from V and 4 bases from J, with 16 bases in between. From germline, CDR1 is SGHRS and CDR2 YFSETQ.

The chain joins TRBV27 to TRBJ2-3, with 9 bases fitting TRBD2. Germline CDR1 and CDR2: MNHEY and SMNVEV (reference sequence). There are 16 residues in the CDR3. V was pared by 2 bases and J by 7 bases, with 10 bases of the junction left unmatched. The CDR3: CASSLQALAGSNTQYF. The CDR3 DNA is TGTGCCAGCAGTTTACAAGCGCTAGCGGGGTCGAATACGCAGTATTTT.

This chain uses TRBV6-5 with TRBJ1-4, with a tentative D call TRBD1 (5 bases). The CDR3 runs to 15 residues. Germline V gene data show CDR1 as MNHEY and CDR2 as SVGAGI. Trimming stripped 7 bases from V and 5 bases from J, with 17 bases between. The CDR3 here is CASMRQRRRNEKLFF. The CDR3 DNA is TGTGCCAGCATGAGACAGAGGCGGAGAAATGAAAAACTGTTTTTT.

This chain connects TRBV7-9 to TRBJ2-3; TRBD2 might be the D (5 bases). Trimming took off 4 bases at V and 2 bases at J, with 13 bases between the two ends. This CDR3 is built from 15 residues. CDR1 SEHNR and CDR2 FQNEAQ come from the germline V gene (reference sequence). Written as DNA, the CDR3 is TGTGCCAGCAGCTGGGGTTGGGGAGCCACAGATACGCAGTATTTT. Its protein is CASSWGWGATDTQYF.